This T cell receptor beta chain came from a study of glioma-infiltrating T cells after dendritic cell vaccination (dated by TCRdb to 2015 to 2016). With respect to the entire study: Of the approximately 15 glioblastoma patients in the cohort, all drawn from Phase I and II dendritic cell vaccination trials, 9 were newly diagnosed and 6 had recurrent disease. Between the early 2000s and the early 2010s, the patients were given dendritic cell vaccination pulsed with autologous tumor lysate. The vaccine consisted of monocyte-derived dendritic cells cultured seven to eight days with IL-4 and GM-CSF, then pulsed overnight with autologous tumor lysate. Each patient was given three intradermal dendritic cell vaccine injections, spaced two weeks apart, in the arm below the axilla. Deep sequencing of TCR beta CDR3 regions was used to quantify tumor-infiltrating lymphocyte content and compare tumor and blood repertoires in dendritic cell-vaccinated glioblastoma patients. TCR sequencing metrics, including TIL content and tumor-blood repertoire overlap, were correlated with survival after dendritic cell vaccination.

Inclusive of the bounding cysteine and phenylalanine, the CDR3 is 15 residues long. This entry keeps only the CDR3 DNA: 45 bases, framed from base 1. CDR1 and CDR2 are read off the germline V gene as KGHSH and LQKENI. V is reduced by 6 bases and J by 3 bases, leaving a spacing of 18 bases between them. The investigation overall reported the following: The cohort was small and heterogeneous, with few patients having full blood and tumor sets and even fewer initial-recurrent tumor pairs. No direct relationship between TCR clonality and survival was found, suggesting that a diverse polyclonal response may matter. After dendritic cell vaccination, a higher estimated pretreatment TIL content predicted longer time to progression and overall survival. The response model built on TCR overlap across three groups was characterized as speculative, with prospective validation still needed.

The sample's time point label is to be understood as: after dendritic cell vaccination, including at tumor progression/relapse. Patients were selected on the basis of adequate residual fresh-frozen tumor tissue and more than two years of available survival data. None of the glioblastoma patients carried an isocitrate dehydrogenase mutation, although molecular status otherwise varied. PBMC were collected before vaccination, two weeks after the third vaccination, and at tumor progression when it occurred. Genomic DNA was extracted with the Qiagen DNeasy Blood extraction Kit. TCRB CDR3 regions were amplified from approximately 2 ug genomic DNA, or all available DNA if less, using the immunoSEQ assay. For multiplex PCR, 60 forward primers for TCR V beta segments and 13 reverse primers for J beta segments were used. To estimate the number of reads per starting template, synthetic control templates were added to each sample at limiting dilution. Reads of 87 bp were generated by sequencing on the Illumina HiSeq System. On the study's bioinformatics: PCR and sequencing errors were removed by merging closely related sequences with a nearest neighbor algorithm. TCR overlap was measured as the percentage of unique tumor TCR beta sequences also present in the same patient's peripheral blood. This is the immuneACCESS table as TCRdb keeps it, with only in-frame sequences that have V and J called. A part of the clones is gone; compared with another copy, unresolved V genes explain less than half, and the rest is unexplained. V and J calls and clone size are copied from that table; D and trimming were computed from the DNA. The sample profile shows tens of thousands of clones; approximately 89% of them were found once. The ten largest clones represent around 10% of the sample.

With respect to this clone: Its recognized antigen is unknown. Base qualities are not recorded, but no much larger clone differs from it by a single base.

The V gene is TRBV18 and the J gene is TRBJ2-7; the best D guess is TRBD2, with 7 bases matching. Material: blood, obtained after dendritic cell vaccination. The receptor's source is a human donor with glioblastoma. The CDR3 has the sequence CASSLRGASIYEQYF. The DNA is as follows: TGTGCCAGCTCCCTCCGGGGGGCCTCAATCTACGAGCAGTACTTC.